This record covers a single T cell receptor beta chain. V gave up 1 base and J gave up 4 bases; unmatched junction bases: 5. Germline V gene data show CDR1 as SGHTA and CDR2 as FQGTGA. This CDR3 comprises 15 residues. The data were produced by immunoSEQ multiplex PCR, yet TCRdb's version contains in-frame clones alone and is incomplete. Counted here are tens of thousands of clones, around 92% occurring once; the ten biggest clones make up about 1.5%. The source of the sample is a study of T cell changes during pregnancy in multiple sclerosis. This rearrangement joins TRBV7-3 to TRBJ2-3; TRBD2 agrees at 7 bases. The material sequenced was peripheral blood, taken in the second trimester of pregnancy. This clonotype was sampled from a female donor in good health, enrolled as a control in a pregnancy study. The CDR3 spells CASSLNGRGADTQYF. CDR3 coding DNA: TGTGCCAGCAGCTTAAATGGCCGGGGGGCAGATACGCAGTATTTT.